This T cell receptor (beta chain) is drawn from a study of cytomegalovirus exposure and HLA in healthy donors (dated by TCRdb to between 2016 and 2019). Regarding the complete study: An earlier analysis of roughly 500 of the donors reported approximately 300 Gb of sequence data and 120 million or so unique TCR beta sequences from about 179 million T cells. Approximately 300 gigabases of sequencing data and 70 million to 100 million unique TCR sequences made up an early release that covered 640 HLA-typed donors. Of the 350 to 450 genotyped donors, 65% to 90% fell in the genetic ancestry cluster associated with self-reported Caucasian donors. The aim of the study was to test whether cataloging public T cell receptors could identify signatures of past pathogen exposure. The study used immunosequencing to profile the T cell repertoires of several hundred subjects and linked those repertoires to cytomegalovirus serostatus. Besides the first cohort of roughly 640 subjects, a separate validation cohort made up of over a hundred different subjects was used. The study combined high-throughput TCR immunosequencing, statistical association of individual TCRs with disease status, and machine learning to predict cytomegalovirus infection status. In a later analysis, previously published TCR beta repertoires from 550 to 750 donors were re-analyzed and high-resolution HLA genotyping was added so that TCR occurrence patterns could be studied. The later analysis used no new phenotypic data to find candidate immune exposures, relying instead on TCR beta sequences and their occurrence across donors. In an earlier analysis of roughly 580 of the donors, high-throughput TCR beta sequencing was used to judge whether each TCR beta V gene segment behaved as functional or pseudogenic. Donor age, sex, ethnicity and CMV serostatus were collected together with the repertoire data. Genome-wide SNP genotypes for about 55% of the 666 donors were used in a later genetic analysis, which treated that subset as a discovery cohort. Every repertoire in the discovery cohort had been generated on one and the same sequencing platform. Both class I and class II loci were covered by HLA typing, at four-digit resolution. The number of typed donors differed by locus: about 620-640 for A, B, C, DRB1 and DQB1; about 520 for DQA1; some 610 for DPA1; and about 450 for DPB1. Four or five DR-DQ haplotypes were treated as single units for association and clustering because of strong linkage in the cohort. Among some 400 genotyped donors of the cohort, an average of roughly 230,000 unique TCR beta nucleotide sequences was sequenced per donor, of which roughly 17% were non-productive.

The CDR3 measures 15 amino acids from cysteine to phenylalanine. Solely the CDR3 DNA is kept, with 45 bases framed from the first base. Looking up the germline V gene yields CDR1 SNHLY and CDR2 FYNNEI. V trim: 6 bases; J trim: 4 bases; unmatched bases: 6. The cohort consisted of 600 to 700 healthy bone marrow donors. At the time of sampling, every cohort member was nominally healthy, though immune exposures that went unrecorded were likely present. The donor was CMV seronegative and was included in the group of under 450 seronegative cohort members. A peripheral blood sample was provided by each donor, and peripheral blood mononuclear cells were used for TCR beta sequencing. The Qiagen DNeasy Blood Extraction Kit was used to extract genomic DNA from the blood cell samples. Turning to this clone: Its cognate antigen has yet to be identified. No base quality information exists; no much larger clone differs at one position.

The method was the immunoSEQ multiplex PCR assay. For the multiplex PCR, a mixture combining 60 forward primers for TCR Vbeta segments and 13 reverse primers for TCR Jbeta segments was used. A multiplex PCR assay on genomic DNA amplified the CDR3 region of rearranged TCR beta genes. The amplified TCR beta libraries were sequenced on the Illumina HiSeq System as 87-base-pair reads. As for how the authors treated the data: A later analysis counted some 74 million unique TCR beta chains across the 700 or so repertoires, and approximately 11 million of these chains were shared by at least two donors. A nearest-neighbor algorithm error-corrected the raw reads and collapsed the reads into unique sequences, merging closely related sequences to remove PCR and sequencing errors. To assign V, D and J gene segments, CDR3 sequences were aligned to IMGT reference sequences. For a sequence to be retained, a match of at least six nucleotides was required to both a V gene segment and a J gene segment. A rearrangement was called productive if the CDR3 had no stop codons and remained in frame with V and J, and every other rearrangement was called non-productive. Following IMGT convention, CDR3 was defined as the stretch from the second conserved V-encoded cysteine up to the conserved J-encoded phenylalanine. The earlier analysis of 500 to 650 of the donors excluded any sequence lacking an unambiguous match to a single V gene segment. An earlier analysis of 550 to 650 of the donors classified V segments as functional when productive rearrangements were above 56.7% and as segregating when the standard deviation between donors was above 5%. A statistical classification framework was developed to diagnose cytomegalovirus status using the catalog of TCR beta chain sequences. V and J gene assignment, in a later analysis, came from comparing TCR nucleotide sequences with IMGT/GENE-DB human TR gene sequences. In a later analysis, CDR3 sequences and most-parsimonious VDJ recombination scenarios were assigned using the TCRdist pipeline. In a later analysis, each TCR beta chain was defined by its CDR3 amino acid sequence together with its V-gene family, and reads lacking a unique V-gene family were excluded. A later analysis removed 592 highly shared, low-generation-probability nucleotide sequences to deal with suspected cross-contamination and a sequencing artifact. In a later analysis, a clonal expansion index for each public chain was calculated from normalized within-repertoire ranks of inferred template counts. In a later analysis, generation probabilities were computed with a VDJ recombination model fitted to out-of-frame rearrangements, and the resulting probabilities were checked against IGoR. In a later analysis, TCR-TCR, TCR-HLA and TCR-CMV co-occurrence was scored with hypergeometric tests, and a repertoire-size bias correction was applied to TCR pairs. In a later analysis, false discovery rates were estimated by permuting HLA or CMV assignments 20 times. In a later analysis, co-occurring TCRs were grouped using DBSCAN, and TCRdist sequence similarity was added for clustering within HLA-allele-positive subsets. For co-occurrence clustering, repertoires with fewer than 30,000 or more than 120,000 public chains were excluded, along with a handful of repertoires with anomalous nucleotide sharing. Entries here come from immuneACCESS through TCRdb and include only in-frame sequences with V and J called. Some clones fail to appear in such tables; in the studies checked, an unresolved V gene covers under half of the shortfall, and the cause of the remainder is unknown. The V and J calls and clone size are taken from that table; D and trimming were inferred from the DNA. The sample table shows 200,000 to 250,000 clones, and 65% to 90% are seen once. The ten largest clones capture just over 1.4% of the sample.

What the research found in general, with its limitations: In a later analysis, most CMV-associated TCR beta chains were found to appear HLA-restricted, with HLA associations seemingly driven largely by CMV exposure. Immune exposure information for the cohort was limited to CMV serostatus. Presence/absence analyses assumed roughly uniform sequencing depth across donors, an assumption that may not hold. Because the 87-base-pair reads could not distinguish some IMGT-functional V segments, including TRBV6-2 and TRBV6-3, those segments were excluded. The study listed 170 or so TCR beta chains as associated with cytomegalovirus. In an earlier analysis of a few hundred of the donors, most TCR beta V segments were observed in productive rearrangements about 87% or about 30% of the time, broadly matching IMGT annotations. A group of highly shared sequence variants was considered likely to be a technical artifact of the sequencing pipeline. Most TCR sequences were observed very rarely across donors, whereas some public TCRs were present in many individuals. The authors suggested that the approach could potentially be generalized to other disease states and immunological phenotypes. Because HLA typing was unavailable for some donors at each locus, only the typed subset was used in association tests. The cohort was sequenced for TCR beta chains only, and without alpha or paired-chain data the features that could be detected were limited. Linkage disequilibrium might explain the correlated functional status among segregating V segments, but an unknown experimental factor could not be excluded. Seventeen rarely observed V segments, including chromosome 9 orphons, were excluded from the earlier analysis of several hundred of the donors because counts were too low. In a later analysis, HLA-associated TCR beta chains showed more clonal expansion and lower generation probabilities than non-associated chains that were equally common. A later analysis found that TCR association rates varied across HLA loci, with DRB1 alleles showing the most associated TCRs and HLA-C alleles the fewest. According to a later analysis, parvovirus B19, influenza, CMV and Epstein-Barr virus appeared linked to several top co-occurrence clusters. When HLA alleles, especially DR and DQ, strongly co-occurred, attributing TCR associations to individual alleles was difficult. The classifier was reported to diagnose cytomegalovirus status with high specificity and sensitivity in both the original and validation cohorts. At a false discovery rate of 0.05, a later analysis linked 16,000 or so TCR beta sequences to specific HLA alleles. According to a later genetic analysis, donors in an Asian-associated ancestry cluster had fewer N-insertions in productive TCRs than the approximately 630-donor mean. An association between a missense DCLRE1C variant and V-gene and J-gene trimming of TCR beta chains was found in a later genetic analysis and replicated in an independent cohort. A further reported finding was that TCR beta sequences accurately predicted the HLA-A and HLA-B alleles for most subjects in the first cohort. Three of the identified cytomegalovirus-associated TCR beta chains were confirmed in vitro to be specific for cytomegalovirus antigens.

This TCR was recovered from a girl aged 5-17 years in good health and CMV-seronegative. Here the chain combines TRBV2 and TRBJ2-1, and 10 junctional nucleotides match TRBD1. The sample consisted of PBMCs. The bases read TGTGCCAGCAGCCCCCCGGGACAGGGGTACAATGAGCAGTTCTTC. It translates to CASSPPGQGYNEQFF.